Listed below are T cell receptor beta chains from one sample, sequenced in a study of shared clonotypes between healthy human individuals. Profiled with immunoSEQ multiplex PCR; TCRdb holds only in-frame clones, not every one. The sample comprises under 2.5 million clones, 85% to 95% of which are singletons, and 0.37% rests with the top ten. Sequenced material: naive CD4+ T cells from PBMCs. Every receptor here comes from a man in his late teens or twenties in good health. Some clones in this sample may be carry-over from other donors' samples. The CDR3 runs from the conserved cysteine through the conserved F or W. D genes are given only for firm matches. Clone size, where shown, is once, few, many, or a class for clones that have expanded.

length: 18; V: TRBV7-4; size: -; D: -; J: TRBJ2-7; CDR3: CASSLDSGWDFSDYEQYF; DNA: TGTGCCAGCAGCTTAGATTCGGGTTGGGACTTTTCCGACTACGAGCAGTACTTC
length: 18; V: TRBV5-6; size: -; D: TRBD1; J: TRBJ1-1; CDR3: CASSLVRTGGPKNTEAFF; DNA: TGTGCCAGCAGCTTGGTTCGTACAGGGGGCCCCAAAAACACTGAAGCTTTCTTT
length: 18; V: TRBV5-1; size: -; D: -; J: TRBJ2-4; CDR3: CASSLVSDSTLAKNIQYF; DNA: TGCGCCAGCAGCTTGGTTTCTGACAGCACCCTAGCCAAAAACATTCAGTACTTC
length: 17; V: TRBV14; size: -; D: TRBD1; J: TRBJ2-2; CDR3: CASSQKRDSLNTGELFF; DNA: TGTGCCAGCAGCCAAAAACGGGACAGTTTGAACACCGGGGAGCTGTTTTTT
length: 14; V: TRBV7-2; size: -; D: TRBD2; J: TRBJ2-7; CDR3: CASSPSGRGYEQYF; DNA: TGTGCCAGCAGCCCTAGCGGGAGAGGATACGAGCAGTACTTC
length: 13; V: TRBV28; size: -; D: -; J: TRBJ2-7; CDR3: CASKPAGPYEQYF; DNA: TGTGCCAGCAAACCCGCCGGACCCTACGAGCAGTACTTC
length: 13; V: TRBV5-1; size: -; D: TRBD2; J: TRBJ2-5; CDR3: CASSLLGGETQYF; DNA: TGCGCCAGCAGCTTGTTGGGGGGGGAGACCCAGTACTTC
length: 14; V: TRBV5-1; size: -; D: -; J: TRBJ2-2; CDR3: CASSLGGAGGELFF; DNA: TGCGCCAGCAGCTTGGGAGGGGCAGGCGGGGAGCTGTTTTTT
length: 14; V: TRBV28; size: -; D: -; J: TRBJ2-5; CDR3: CASSLGGSLEKQYF; DNA: TGTGCCAGCAGTTTAGGGGGATCTCTCGAGAAGCAGTACTTC
length: 16; V: TRBV29-1; size: -; D: -; J: TRBJ2-6; CDR3: CSSLGTPGTGANVLTF; DNA: TGCAGCTCACTGGGGACGCCGGGCACTGGGGCCAACGTCCTGACTTTC
length: 15; V: TRBV6-5; size: -; D: -; J: TRBJ1-5; CDR3: CASSYSQNSNQPQHF; DNA: TGTGCCAGCAGTTACTCCCAGAATAGCAATCAGCCCCAGCATTTT
length: 17; V: TRBV11-2; size: -; D: -; J: TRBJ2-6; CDR3: CASSLRLFASGANVLTF; DNA: TGTGCCAGCAGCTTAAGGCTCTTTGCCTCTGGGGCCAACGTCCTGACTTTC
length: 16; V: TRBV29-1; size: -; D: TRBD1; J: TRBJ2-7; CDR3: CSVESFFRGRTYEQYF; DNA: TGCAGCGTTGAAAGTTTCTTTAGGGGGCGAACCTACGAGCAGTACTTC
length: 16; V: TRBV4-3; size: -; D: -; J: TRBJ2-2; CDR3: CASSQFGLPSTGELFF; DNA: TGCGCCAGCAGCCAATTTGGCCTCCCAAGCACCGGGGAGCTGTTTTTT
length: 15; V: TRBV7-2; size: -; D: -; J: TRBJ1-5; CDR3: CASSFSSTEHQPQHF; DNA: TGTGCCAGCAGCTTTTCTTCTACAGAACATCAGCCCCAGCATTTT
length: 9; V: TRBV5-5; size: -; D: -; J: TRBJ2-5; CDR3: CRVQETQYF; DNA: TGTCGGGTACAAGAGACCCAGTACTTC
length: 13; V: TRBV29-1; size: -; D: TRBD2; J: TRBJ2-7; CDR3: CSGGRGRGNEQYF; DNA: TGCAGCGGAGGTCGGGGGAGGGGCAACGAGCAGTACTTC
length: 12; V: TRBV5-5; size: -; D: -; J: TRBJ2-5; CDR3: CASSLTGGVEYF; DNA: TGTGCCAGCAGCTTGACAGGCGGCGTCGAGTACTTC
length: 17; V: TRBV5-1; size: -; D: TRBD2; J: TRBJ2-1; CDR3: CASSSRTSGSSYNEQFF; DNA: TGCGCCAGCAGCTCGCGGACTAGCGGGAGCTCCTACAATGAGCAGTTCTTC
length: 15; V: TRBV4-1; size: -; D: -; J: TRBJ2-3; CDR3: CASSQVVAGQGTQYF; DNA: TGCGCCAGCAGCCAAGTCGTCGCAGGGCAAGGTACGCAGTATTTT
length: 15; V: TRBV2; size: -; D: TRBD1; J: TRBJ2-5; CDR3: CASSETGVRIETQYF; DNA: TGTGCCAGCAGTGAGACAGGGGTAAGGATAGAGACCCAGTACTTC
length: 19; V: TRBV23-1; size: once; D: -; J: TRBJ1-1; CDR3: CASSPDRDLGIGRNTEAFF; DNA: TGCGCCAGCAGCCCCGATAGGGACTTGGGAATTGGCCGGAACACTGAAGCTTTCTTT
length: 13; V: TRBV11-3; size: -; D: -; J: TRBJ1-1; CDR3: CASSLVENTEAFF; DNA: TGTGCCAGCAGCTTAGTTGAGAACACTGAAGCTTTCTTT
length: 14; V: TRBV4-2; size: -; D: TRBD2; J: TRBJ2-5; CDR3: CASSPAGGGETQYF; DNA: TGTGCCAGCAGCCCAGCGGGGGGCGGAGAGACCCAGTACTTC
length: 16; V: TRBV7-9; size: -; D: TRBD1; J: TRBJ2-4; CDR3: CASSHWTGEAKNIQYF; DNA: TGTGCCAGCAGCCATTGGACAGGGGAAGCCAAAAACATTCAGTACTTC
length: 15; V: TRBV6-1; size: once; D: TRBD1; J: TRBJ2-2; CDR3: CASNIQGADTGELFF; DNA: TGTGCCAGCAATATACAGGGGGCGGACACCGGGGAGCTGTTTTTT
length: 16; V: TRBV5-4; size: -; D: TRBD1; J: TRBJ1-4; CDR3: CASSRDSWYSGEKLFF; DNA: TGTGCCAGCAGCCGGGACAGTTGGTATTCGGGAGAAAAACTGTTTTTT
length: 11; V: TRBV7-3; size: -; D: TRBD1; J: TRBJ1-1; CDR3: CASSLDREAFF; DNA: TGTGCCAGCAGCTTGGACAGGGAAGCTTTCTTT
length: 16; V: TRBV7-6; size: -; D: -; J: TRBJ1-3; CDR3: CASSLIRSETQSTIYF; DNA: TGTGCCAGCAGCTTAATACGGTCAGAAACACAGAGCACCATATATTTT
length: 12; V: TRBV29-1; size: -; D: -; J: TRBJ1-2; CDR3: CSVGTVVSGYTF; DNA: TGCAGCGTCGGGACGGTCGTCTCTGGCTACACCTTC
length: 15; V: TRBV5-1; size: -; D: -; J: TRBJ1-1; CDR3: CASSIGGATNTEAFF; DNA: TGCGCCAGCAGCATAGGGGGGGCGACGAACACTGAAGCTTTCTTT
length: 17; V: TRBV7-9; size: -; D: -; J: TRBJ2-1; CDR3: CASSLKERASLLTEQFF; DNA: TGTGCCAGCAGCTTAAAAGAGCGGGCGAGTCTCCTTACTGAGCAGTTCTTC
length: 15; V: TRBV6-1; size: -; D: -; J: TRBJ2-2; CDR3: CASTGDPFNTGELFF; DNA: TGTGCCAGCACAGGGGACCCCTTCAACACCGGGGAGCTGTTTTTT
length: 15; V: TRBV6-5; size: -; D: -; J: TRBJ1-2; CDR3: CASSYSGAQNYGYTF; DNA: TGTGCCAGCAGTTACTCGGGGGCGCAGAACTATGGCTACACCTTC
length: 18; V: TRBV4-2; size: -; D: TRBD2; J: TRBJ2-1; CDR3: CASSQETSGADSYNEQFF; DNA: TGTGCCAGCAGCCAAGAGACTAGCGGGGCTGACTCCTACAATGAGCAGTTCTTC
length: 14; V: TRBV15; size: -; D: TRBD1; J: TRBJ2-7; CDR3: CATSSLAGGDEQYF; DNA: TGTGCCACCAGCAGTCTAGCAGGGGGTGACGAGCAGTACTTC
length: 17; V: TRBV21-1; size: -; D: -; J: TRBJ2-7; CDR3: CASSWTSGRRGSYEQYF; DNA: TGTGCCAGCAGTTGGACTAGCGGGAGACGGGGATCCTACGAGCAGTACTTC
length: 14; V: TRBV5-1; size: -; D: -; J: TRBJ2-5; CDR3: CASSPTGSEETQYF; DNA: TGCGCCAGCAGCCCTACCGGGAGTGAAGAGACCCAGTACTTC
length: 11; V: TRBV2; size: -; D: -; J: TRBJ2-7; CDR3: CASSETRIRYF; DNA: TGTGCCAGCAGTGAGACCCGGATTCGGTACTTC
length: 14; V: TRBV5-6; size: -; D: -; J: TRBJ1-2; CDR3: CASSLPGVSSGYTF; DNA: TGTGCCAGCAGCTTGCCTGGCGTTTCCTCTGGCTACACCTTC
length: 13; V: TRBV5-1; size: -; D: TRBD1; J: TRBJ2-7; CDR3: CASSIQGSYEQYF; DNA: TGCGCCAGCAGCATACAGGGGTCCTACGAGCAGTACTTC
length: 17; V: TRBV14; size: -; D: -; J: TRBJ2-7; CDR3: CASSQDMGRTSSYEQYF; DNA: TGTGCCAGCAGCCAAGATATGGGACGGACGAGCTCCTACGAGCAGTACTTC
length: 15; V: TRBV4-1; size: few; D: TRBD1; J: TRBJ1-5; CDR3: CASSLGTGGNQPQHF; DNA: TGCGCCAGCAGCCTCGGGACAGGAGGCAATCAGCCCCAGCATTTT
length: 11; V: TRBV25-1; size: few; D: -; J: TRBJ1-1; CDR3: CASSTGFEAFF; DNA: TGTGCCAGCAGTACAGGGTTTGAAGCTTTCTTT
length: 13; V: TRBV27; size: -; D: TRBD1; J: TRBJ1-4; CDR3: CASRSDRREKLFF; DNA: TGTGCCAGCAGATCGGACAGGAGGGAAAAACTGTTTTTT
length: 19; V: TRBV10-3; size: -; D: TRBD1; J: TRBJ2-5; CDR3: CAISGKDRGFGPYQETQYF; DNA: TGTGCCATCAGTGGGAAAGACAGGGGCTTCGGTCCGTACCAAGAGACCCAGTACTTC
length: 15; V: TRBV5-1; size: -; D: -; J: TRBJ2-2; CDR3: CASSLDPYYTGELFF; DNA: TGCGCCAGCAGCTTGGACCCTTACTACACCGGGGAGCTGTTTTTT
length: 14; V: TRBV7-8; size: -; D: -; J: TRBJ2-5; CDR3: CASSLEGGSETQYF; DNA: TGTGCCAGCAGCTTAGAAGGGGGTTCAGAGACCCAGTACTTC